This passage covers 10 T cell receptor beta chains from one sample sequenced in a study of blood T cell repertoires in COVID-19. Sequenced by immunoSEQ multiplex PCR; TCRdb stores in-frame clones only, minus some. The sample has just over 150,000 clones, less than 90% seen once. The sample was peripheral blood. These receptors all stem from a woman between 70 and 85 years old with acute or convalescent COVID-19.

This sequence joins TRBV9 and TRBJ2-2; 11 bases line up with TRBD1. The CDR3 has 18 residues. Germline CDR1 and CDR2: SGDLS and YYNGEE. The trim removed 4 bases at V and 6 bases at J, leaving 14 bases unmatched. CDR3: CASSSGQGAPRRSGELFF. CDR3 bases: TGTGCCAGCAGCTCAGGACAGGGGGCACCTCGACGTTCCGGGGAGCTGTTTTTT.

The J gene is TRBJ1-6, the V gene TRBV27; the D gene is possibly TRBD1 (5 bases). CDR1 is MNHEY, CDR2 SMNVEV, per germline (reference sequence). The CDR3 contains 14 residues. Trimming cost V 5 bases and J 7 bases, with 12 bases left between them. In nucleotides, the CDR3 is TGTGCCAGCAGTGAACGGGGGTGGAATTCACCCCTCCACTTT. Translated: CASSERGWNSPLHF.

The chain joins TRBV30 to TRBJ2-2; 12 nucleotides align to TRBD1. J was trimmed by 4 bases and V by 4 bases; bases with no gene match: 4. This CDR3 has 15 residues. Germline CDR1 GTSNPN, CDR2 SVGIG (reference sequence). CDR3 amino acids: CAWNRDRGPTGELFF. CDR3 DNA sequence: TGTGCCTGGAATCGGGACAGGGGGCCCACCGGGGAGCTGTTTTTT.

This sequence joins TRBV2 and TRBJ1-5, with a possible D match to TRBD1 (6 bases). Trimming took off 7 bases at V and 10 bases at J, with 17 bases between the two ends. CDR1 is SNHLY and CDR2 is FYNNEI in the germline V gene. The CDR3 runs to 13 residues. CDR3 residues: CASTGRGKGPQHF. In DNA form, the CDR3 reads TGTGCCAGCACCGGCAGGGGAAAGGGTCCCCAGCATTTT.

The DNA for the CDR3 is TGTGCCAGCAGCTTACACTCAAACACTGAAGCTTTCTTT. Its protein is CASSLHSNTEAFF. The rearrangement links TRBV7-9 to TRBJ1-1; D gene unclear. Germline assignment: CDR1 SEHNR and CDR2 FQNEAQ (reference sequence). The CDR3 is 13 residues long. Trimming pared 2 bases from V and 2 bases from J, leaving 6 bases between. Looking up the rest from reference TRBV7-9 and TRBJ1-1 gives the full variable domain: DTGVSQNPRHKITKRGQNVTFRCDPISEHNRLYWYRQTLGQGPEFLTYFQNEAQLEKSRLLSDRFSAERPKGSFSTLEIQRTEQGDSAMYLCASSLHSNTEAFFGQGTRLTVV.

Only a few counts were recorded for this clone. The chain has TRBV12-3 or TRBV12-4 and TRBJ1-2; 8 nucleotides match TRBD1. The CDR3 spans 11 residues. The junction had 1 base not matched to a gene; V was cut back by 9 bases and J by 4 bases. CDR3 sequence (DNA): TGTGCCAGTACAGGGGGCTATGGCTACACCTTC. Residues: CASTGGYGYTF.

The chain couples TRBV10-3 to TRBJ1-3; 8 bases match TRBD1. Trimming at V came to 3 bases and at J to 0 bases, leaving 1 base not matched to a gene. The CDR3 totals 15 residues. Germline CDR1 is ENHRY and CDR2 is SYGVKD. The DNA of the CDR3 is TGTGCCATCAGTGATACAGGGGGCTCTGGAAACACCATATATTTT. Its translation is CAISDTGGSGNTIYF.

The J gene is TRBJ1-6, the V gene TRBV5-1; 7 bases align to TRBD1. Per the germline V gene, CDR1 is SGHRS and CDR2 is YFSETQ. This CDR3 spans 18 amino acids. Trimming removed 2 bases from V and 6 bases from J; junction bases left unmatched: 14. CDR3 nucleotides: TGCGCCAGCAGCTTCCCACTTTGGGCAGGGGGAACTAATTCACCCCTCCACTTT. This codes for CASSFPLWAGGTNSPLHF. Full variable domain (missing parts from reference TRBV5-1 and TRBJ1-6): KAGVTQTPRYLIKTRGQQVTLSCSPISGHRSVSWYQQTPGQGLQFLFEYFSETQRNKGNFPGRFSGRQFSNSRSEMNVSTLELGDSALYLCASSFPLWAGGTNSPLHFGNGTRLTVT.

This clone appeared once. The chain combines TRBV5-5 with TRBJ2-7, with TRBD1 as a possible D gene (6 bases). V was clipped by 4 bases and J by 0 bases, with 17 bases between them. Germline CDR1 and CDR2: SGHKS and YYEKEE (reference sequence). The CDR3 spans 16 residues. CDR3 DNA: TGTGCCAGCAGCCCTCGGACAGCCCATAGCTCCTACGAGCAGTACGTC. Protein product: CASSPRTAHSSYEQYV.

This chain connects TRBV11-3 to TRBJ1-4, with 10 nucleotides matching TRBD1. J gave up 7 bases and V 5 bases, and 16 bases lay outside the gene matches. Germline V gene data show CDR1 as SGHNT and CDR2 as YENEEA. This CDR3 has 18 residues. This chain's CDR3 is CASSQMGQGRPQVEKLFF. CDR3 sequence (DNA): TGTGCCAGCAGCCAGATGGGACAGGGGAGGCCCCAAGTTGAAAAACTGTTTTTT.